Only a few counts were recorded for the clone carrying this T cell receptor (beta chain). The data were taken from a study of T cells in Graves' hyperthyroidism and ophthalmopathy. With V trimmed by 5 bases and J by 9 bases, 7 bases remained unmatched. Germline assignment: CDR1 LNHDA and CDR2 SQIVND (reference sequence). This CDR3 spans 13 amino acids. Researchers amplified the TCR beta CDR3 regions from RNA transcripts. First-round RT-PCR targeting the TCR CDR3 was performed with the HTBI primer set. In TCRdb, the multiplex PCR reads were re-called with MiXCR into one record per CDR3 protein. This table has approximately 300,000 distinct CDR3 sequences, about a sixth appearing once.

The specimen sequenced was blood. This TCR came from a woman aged 55-75 years with Graves' ophthalmopathy. The chain employs TRBV19 and TRBJ2-1; the match to TRBD1 covers 7 bases. The CDR3 DNA reads as TGTGCCAGTAGTCTTGATTACAGGGGTGAGCAGTTCTTC. Amino acids: CASSLDYRGEQFF. The variable domain in full, completed from reference TRBV19 and TRBJ2-1, reads DGGITQSPKYLFRKEGQNVTLSCEQNLNHDAMYWYRQDPGQGLRLIYYSQIVNDFQKGDIAEGYSVSREKKESFPLTVTSAQKNPTAFYLCASSLDYRGEQFFGPGTRLTVL.